This note documents a single T cell receptor beta chain sequence. Its specific antigen is unknown. Within one base of it there is no much larger clone, and no base qualities were kept. The data were taken from a study of T cell clones after liver transplantation (dated by TCRdb to between 2018 and 2020). For the wider study: Samples were obtained from ITN030ST, a randomized trial in which withdrawal of immunosuppression was attempted within 2 years of liver transplantation. Donor-reactive T cell clones were identified by TCRbeta sequencing after a pre-transplant mixed lymphocyte reaction and then tracked in post-transplant blood. As an antigen-independent comparator for donor-reactive sequences, third party-reactive TCRbeta sequences were also identified from pre-transplant MLRs. Of the eight recipients, a few were HCV-positive, while the remaining recipients had been transplanted for non-autoimmune, non-viral indications. Subjects received no induction therapy and standard immunosuppression until randomization at 12-24 months post-transplant. To count as tolerant, a recipient had to stay completely off immunosuppression for at least one year without liver enzymes climbing beyond twice the upper limit of normal. Blood samples were collected pre-transplant, then pre-randomization ahead of withdrawal, and finally post-randomization once withdrawal had either been completed or failed. Of the 8 liver transplant recipients making up the studied cohort, 3 were classified as tolerant and 5 as non-tolerant. What the study reported, not specific to this receptor: Because of small, heterogeneous patient numbers and non-standardized post-transplant time points, the conclusions were only preliminary. Low numbers of available donor cells limited the measurable donor-reactive repertoire in a couple of subjects. Since no allograft tissue specimens were available, donor-reactive T cells may have migrated into the graft instead of being deleted. Donor-reactive sequences decreased more than third party-reactive sequences, which suggests partial antigen-specific deletion that was not related to withdrawal success. When repertoire turnover was accounted for, significantly reduced detection of donor-reactive sequences was found in 7 of 8 subjects for CD4 and in 8 of 8 subjects for CD8. A significant post-transplant decrease in circulating donor-reactive CD4 TCRbeta sequences was observed in most of the 8 subjects, irrespective of tolerance or HCV status.

Unstimulated PBMCs, after thawing, were stained for CD3, CD4 and CD8 and then FACS-sorted into CD3+CD4+ and CD3+CD8+ populations. All 8 studied subjects were randomized to withdrawal of immunosuppression. The Qiagen DNeasy Blood and Tissue Kit was used to isolate genomic DNA. High-throughput TCRbeta CDR3 sequencing of frozen genomic DNA was performed by immunoSEQ, with PCR amplification, mapping, bias correction and internal controls included. The authors processed their data as follows. Only productive rearrangements were retained, with each unique TCRbeta sequence defined by its CDR3 nucleotide sequence together with its V and J gene. Donor-reactive sequences required at least 5-fold expansion in CFSE-low cells versus unstimulated pre-transplant cells and at least 0.01% frequency. Per-subject minimum frequency thresholds, based on the lowest-template unstimulated sample, ensured at least 90% detection power. Repertoire turnover was measured by Jensen-Shannon divergence between the top 1000 TCRbeta sequences post- and pre-transplant. Two-sided Fisher's exact tests were used to test for changes in the detection of donor-reactive sequences. TCRdb's version of the immuneACCESS table is confined to in-frame rearrangements and falls short of the full clone set. An unresolved V gene accounts for under half of the shortfall where checked; the remainder is of unknown origin. That table furnishes V, J and clone size, whereas the DNA furnished D and trimming. The sample includes around 76,000 clones, with 80% observed a single time. Approximately 0.8% of the sample is taken by the ten largest.

This TCR came from a human patient who received a liver transplant. After a transplant, some T cells may be the graft donor's own cells. The sequenced sample was CD4+ T cells from blood, obtained 12 months after liver transplant.

In nucleotides, the sequence is TGTGCCAGCAGTTTATCCTTTGGTAGGAACACTGAAGCTTTCTTT. This codes for CASSLSFGRNTEAFF. The chain links TRBV28 with TRBJ1-1, with the D gene uncertain. CDR1 and CDR2, per the germline V gene, are MDHEN and SYDVKM. From the cysteine through the phenylalanine, the CDR3 covers 15 amino acids. Only the CDR3 DNA stays, 45 bases, in frame from base 1. V is reduced by 1 base and J by 1 base, leaving a spacing of 10 bases between them.